The TCR beta chain described here comes from a study of metastatic and nonmetastatic thyroid tumors. About the research overall: Comparative analysis of repertoires was undertaken across blood and tumor or nodule tissue obtained from malignant and benign thyroid patients. Study-level points and caveats: Compared with benign nodules, malignant thyroid tumors were reported to have significantly higher TCR beta diversity in both blood and tumor.

There are many counts of this clone. What it binds is unknown. All patients reached thyroid surgery having received no treatment beforehand. Per the original data handling: The study's classifier, a distant-metastasis tool for papillary thyroid cancer, was built using CDR3 differences across clinicopathological groups. TCRdb redid the clone calls on the PCR reads using MiXCR. It is TCRdb's table, rather than the study itself, that gives the V and J calls and clone size. The sample consists of 20,000 to 30,000 clones, around 15% of them appearing once. CDR1 is DFQATT, CDR2 SNEGSKA, per germline (reference sequence). With 6 bases removed from V and 11 bases from J, the gap between germline ends came to 22 bases. The CDR3 is 13 amino acids.

The rearrangement uses TRBV20-1 and TRBJ1-1; the D gene is possibly TRBD1 (5 bases). The sample taken for sequencing was blood. This receptor was identified in a female donor with papillary thyroid cancer or a benign thyroid nodule (not recorded which). Some clones in this sample may be carry-over from other donors' samples. The CDR3 DNA is TGCAGTGCCTGGGACGACGTGACTCATGGGGCTTTCTTT. Translated: CSAWDDVTHGAFF.